The 26 T cell receptor beta chains below were found in one sample sequenced in a study of blood T cell repertoires in COVID-19. Profiling relied on immunoSEQ multiplex PCR, and the TCRdb table lists in-frame clones only, not all of them. Among around 100,000 clones listed, about 85% were seen once. Input material: peripheral blood. Every receptor here comes from a human donor in a cohort sampled during active COVID-19.

The V call is TRBV29-1, the J call TRBJ2-1; 7 bases line up with TRBD1. V shed 6 bases and J 7 bases; nucleotides not matched to a gene: 12. CDR3 length: 14 amino acids. Germline-derived CDR1 and CDR2 are SQVTM and ANQGSEA. CDR3 DNA: TGCAGCGTCCGCGAGGACAGGTCGGGTAATGAGCAGTTCTTC. Residues: CSVREDRSGNEQFF.

This chain joins TRBV30 and TRBJ1-1, with D perhaps matching TRBD1 (6 bases). The CDR3 has 15 residues. Germline V gene data show CDR1 as GTSNPN and CDR2 as SVGIG (reference sequence). V lost 4 bases to trimming and J lost 8 bases, with 23 bases between them. The CDR3 DNA follows: TGTGCCTGGAAGCCAACGAACAGGGTGTACCTCGAAGCTTTCTTT. Amino acids: CAWKPTNRVYLEAFF.

The chain carries TRBV10-3 and TRBJ2-7; 7 nucleotides agree with TRBD1. Germline CDR1 ENHRY, CDR2 SYGVKD. J lost 2 bases, V lost 8 bases, and 9 bases had no gene match. The CDR3 extends over 14 amino acids. CDR3 amino acids: CAISRQGPAYEQYF. CDR3 nucleotides: TGTGCCATCTCTAGACAGGGCCCTGCCTACGAGCAGTACTTC.

V usage is TRBV7-8 and J usage is TRBJ1-2; D remains unclear. This CDR3 has 15 residues. Trimming removed 5 bases at V and 0 bases at J, with 13 bases between. Looked up from germline, CDR1 is SGHVS and CDR2 is FQNEAQ. CDR3 sequence: CASSLSGVANYGYTF. The CDR3 DNA sequence: TGTGCCAGCAGCCTCAGCGGGGTCGCTAACTATGGCTACACCTTC.

This chain connects TRBV7-2 to TRBJ2-7, with D tentatively TRBD2 (5 bases). There are 14 residues in the CDR3. Between the trimmed V and J ends, which lost 2 bases and 2 bases, there was a span of 10 bases. The germline V gene has CDR1 SGHTA and CDR2 FQGNSA. DNA of the CDR3: TGTGCCAGCAGCTTAAGTGGGAGTGCCTACGAGCAGTACTTC. As protein: CASSLSGSAYEQYF.

This chain joins TRBV2 and TRBJ2-2, with 8 bases matching TRBD1. Germline V lookup: CDR1 SNHLY, CDR2 FYNNEI. Trimming cost V 6 bases and J 5 bases; bases outside gene matches: 2. The CDR3 consists of 13 residues. CDR3: CASRGQATGELFF. Here the CDR3 DNA reads TGTGCCAGCAGGGGACAGGCTACCGGGGAGCTGTTTTTT.

This chain uses TRBV9 with TRBJ1-3; D is unclear. The CDR3 loop spans 14 amino acids. The germline V and J ends were trimmed by 4 bases and 3 bases, with 11 bases remaining between them. CDR1 and CDR2 from the germline V gene are SGDLS and YYNGEE. CDR3 coding DNA: TGTGCCAGCAGCCCTACGAGCCTTGGAAACACCATATATTTT. Encoded protein: CASSPTSLGNTIYF.

V and J are TRBV5-1 and TRBJ1-1, with 8 bases that match TRBD1. Germline CDR1 and CDR2: SGHRS and YFSETQ. The CDR3 sequence is 14 residues long. J gave up 10 bases and V 1 base, and 9 bases lay outside the gene matches. CDR3 protein: CASSLLDRVGGAFF. The CDR3 nucleotides read TGCGCCAGCAGCTTGCTGGACAGGGTTGGGGGAGCTTTCTTT.

The gene calls are TRBV28 and TRBJ2-7; 11 nucleotides align to TRBD2. J was trimmed by 7 bases and V by 6 bases; bases with no gene match: 11. Germline CDR1 reads MDHEN; CDR2 reads SYDVKM. CDR3 size: 15 residues. DNA for the CDR3: TGTGCCAGCAGCGCTAGACTAGCGGGAAAAATAGAGCAGTACTTC. This sequence encodes CASSARLAGKIEQYF.

The chain links TRBV4-3 to TRBJ2-5; 9 positions agree with TRBD1. J lost 7 bases, V lost 4 bases, and 16 bases had no gene match. CDR1 and CDR2 (germline): LGHNA, YSLEER. The CDR3 length is 17 residues. CDR3 in DNA: TGCGCCAGCAGCCTATCTCCGGGACAGGGATTCGCAGGGACCCAGTACTTC. Protein sequence: CASSLSPGQGFAGTQYF.

The table lists this clone with a few counts. The rearrangement links TRBV10-3 to TRBJ1-1; 7 bases line up with TRBD1. CDR3 size: 15 residues. Germline loops: CDR1 ENHRY, CDR2 SYGVKD. J was trimmed by 0 bases and V by 6 bases; bases with no gene match: 7. CDR3 amino acids: CAIRGTDQMNTEAFF. In DNA, the CDR3 is TGTGCCATCAGGGGGACAGATCAAATGAACACTGAAGCTTTCTTT.

The genes are TRBV28 and TRBJ2-4; the D gene is possibly TRBD2 (6 bases). This CDR3 spans 16 amino acids. V shed 5 bases and J shed 0 bases, with 14 bases lying between them. Germline assignment: CDR1 MDHEN and CDR2 SYDVKM. In DNA form, the CDR3 reads TGTGCCAGCAGTGCCGCTAGCGCTTTAGCCAAAAACATTCAGTACTTC. It codes for CASSAASALAKNIQYF.

J is TRBJ1-4 and V is TRBV28; TRBD1 might be the D (6 bases). Germline CDR1 MDHEN, CDR2 SYDVKM. The V and J ends lost 8 bases and 9 bases respectively, with 16 bases between them. The CDR3 contains 13 residues. Here the CDR3 reads CASGAGRGQKLFF. The CDR3, as DNA: TGTGCCAGCGGGGCGGGCAGGGGCCAAAAACTGTTTTTT.

By sample fraction, this clone is medium-sized. The chain links TRBV18 to TRBJ1-5; 9 nucleotides line up with TRBD1. The V gene's germline CDR1 is KGHSH and CDR2 LQKENI. The junction had 11 bases not matched to a gene; V was cut back by 5 bases and J by 9 bases. There are 15 residues in the CDR3. The CDR3 bases are TGTGCCAGCTCATCTCAACAGGGGGCTAGCGGGCCCCAGCATTTT. This gives the protein CASSSQQGASGPQHF.

The CDR3 bases are TGCGCCAGCAGCCAAGATTCATTCGGCAGGGGGGAGCTGTTTTTT. Its translation is CASSQDSFGRGELFF. The chain links TRBV4-1 to TRBJ2-2; D is unresolved. V lost 0 bases and J lost 8, with 13 bases in between. Germline lookup yields CDR1 MGHRA and CDR2 YSYEKL. CDR3 size: 15 residues.

The chain has TRBV27 and TRBJ2-7; D perhaps matches TRBD1 (6 bases). Germline CDR1 reads MNHEY; CDR2 reads SMNVEV (reference sequence). The CDR3 runs to 14 residues. V lost 3 bases, J lost 0 bases, and 9 bases lay in between. The CDR3: CASSFSGASYEQYF. CDR3 nucleotides: TGTGCCAGCAGTTTCTCAGGGGCCTCCTACGAGCAGTACTTC.

The chain combines TRBV28 with TRBJ2-7; D is possibly TRBD2 (5 bases). V dropped 5 bases and J dropped 2 bases, with 10 bases sitting between them. The CDR3 has 13 residues. Germline V gene sequence: CDR1 MDHEN, CDR2 SYDVKM. The CDR3 DNA sequence: TGTGCCAGCAGTAGGACTGAGCCCTACGAGCAGTACTTC. Its translation: CASSRTEPYEQYF. The complete variable domain, with remaining parts taken from reference TRBV28 and TRBJ2-7, reads DVKVTQSSRYLVKRTGEKVFLECVQDMDHENMFWYRQDPGLGLRLIYFSYDVKMKEKGDIPEGYSVSREKKERFSLILESASTNQTSMYLCASSRTEPYEQYFGPGTRLTVT.

This clone showed up just a few times. This sequence joins TRBV10-3 and TRBJ2-2; 8 bases line up with TRBD1. CDR1 ENHRY and CDR2 SYGVKD come from the germline V gene. V lost 3 bases, J lost 2 bases, and 2 bases stayed unmatched. This CDR3 has 15 residues. The CDR3 here is CAISDTGGNTGELFF. CDR3 nucleotide sequence: TGTGCCATCAGTGATACAGGGGGAAACACCGGGGAGCTGTTTTTT.

The CDR3 sequence is CASSETGNSPLHF. The CDR3 DNA is TGTGCCAGTAGTGAGACAGGGAATTCACCCCTCCACTTT. V gene TRBV19 combines with J gene TRBJ1-6; 7 positions agree with TRBD1. This CDR3 has 13 residues. Germline CDR1 and CDR2: LNHDA and SQIVND (reference sequence). The junction had 2 bases not matched to a gene; V was cut back by 5 bases and J by 7 bases.

The V and J genes are TRBV9 and TRBJ1-1; 8 bases align to TRBD1. Germline assignment: CDR1 SGDLS and CDR2 YYNGEE. J was trimmed by 1 base and V by 2 bases; bases with no gene match: 4. The CDR3 has 15 residues. CDR3 region: CASSVPTGANTEAFF. DNA for the CDR3: TGTGCCAGCAGCGTTCCGACAGGGGCGAACACTGAAGCTTTCTTT. Based on the CDR3 plus reference TRBV9 and TRBJ1-1, the full variable domain is DSGVTQTPKHLITATGQRVTLRCSPRSGDLSVYWYQQSLDQGLQFLIQYYNGEERAKGNILERFSAQQFPDLHSELNLSSLELGDSALYFCASSVPTGANTEAFFGQGTRLTVV.

The chain combines TRBV4-3 with TRBJ2-5, with TRBD2 identical over 8 bases. Germline CDR1 is LGHNA and CDR2 is YSLEER. The CDR3 sequence is 17 residues long. V gave up 1 base and J gave up 5 bases; unmatched junction bases: 12. DNA for the CDR3: TGCGCCAGCAGCCAAGTTTTCGGGGGGGCCGAGGGTGAGACCCAGTACTTC. Translated, it gives CASSQVFGGAEGETQYF.

V and J are TRBV15 and TRBJ1-3; 12 bases agree with TRBD1. V lost 0 bases to trimming and J lost 4 bases; unmatched junction nucleotides: 7. Germline V lookup: CDR1 LNHNV, CDR2 YYDKDF (reference sequence). CDR3 length: 18 amino acids. CDR3 in DNA: TGTGCCACCAGCAGAGATTACCAGGGGACAGGGGGCGGAAACACCATATATTTT. Its translation is CATSRDYQGTGGGNTIYF.

The chain links TRBV6-5 to TRBJ2-3, with D unclear. The CDR3 loop spans 13 amino acids. V lost 5 bases and J lost 1, with 7 bases in between. CDR1 and CDR2 from the germline V gene are MNHEY and SVGAGI. CDR3 in amino acids: CASSRLGTDTQYF. CDR3 nucleotide sequence: TGTGCCAGCAGTCGACTGGGCACAGATACGCAGTATTTT.

In its sample, this clone was seen a few times. The V call is TRBV5-3, the J call TRBJ2-5; possibly TRBD2 for D (7 bases). TRBV5-3 is designated an ORF whose function remains uncertain. The CDR3 totals 20 residues. V was cut by 4 bases and J by 1 base, with 29 bases left in between. CDR3 in amino acids: CARSPAGDILPKRGQETQYF. CDR3 DNA: TGTGCCAGAAGCCCCGCGGGGGACATTTTACCTAAAAGGGGCCAAGAGACCCAGTACTTC.

The V gene is TRBV7-3, the J gene TRBJ2-3; 7 nucleotides line up with TRBD1. This CDR3 is built from 14 residues. V lost 5 bases, J lost 3 bases, and 5 bases stayed unmatched. Germline-derived CDR1 and CDR2 are SGHTA and FQGTGA. The CDR3 DNA is TGTGCCAGCAGCGAGGGACAGATGACAGATACGCAGTATTTT. Translation: CASSEGQMTDTQYF.

The chain couples TRBV7-3 to TRBJ1-2; D is undetermined. CDR1 and CDR2 from the germline V gene are SGHTA and FQGTGA. V lost 1 base and J 3 bases, leaving 12 bases between the germline ends. The CDR3 runs to 15 residues. The CDR3 spells CASSLNPGDYYGYTF. The CDR3 coding sequence is TGTGCCAGCAGCTTAAATCCGGGAGACTACTATGGCTACACCTTC.